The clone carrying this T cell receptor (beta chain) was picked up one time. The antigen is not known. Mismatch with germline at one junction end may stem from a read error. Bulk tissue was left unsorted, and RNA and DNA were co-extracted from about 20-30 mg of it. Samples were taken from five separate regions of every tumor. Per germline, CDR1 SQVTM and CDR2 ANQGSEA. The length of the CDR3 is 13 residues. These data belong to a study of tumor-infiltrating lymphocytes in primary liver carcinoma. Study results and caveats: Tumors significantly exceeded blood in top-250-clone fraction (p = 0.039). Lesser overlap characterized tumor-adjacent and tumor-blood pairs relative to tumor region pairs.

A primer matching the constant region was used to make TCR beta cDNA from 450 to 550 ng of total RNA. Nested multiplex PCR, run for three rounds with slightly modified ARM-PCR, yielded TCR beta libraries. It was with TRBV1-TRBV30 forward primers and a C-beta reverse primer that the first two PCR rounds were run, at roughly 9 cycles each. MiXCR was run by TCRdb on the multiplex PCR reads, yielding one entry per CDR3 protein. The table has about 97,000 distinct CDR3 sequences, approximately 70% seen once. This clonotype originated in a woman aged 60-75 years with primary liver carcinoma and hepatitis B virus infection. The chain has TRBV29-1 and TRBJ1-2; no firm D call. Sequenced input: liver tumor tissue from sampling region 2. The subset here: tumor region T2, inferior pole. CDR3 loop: CSVRWSTSYGHIF. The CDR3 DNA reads TGCAGCGTTCGTTGGTCTACTAGCTATGGCCACATCTTC. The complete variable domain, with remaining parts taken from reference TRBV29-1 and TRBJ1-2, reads SAVISQKPSRDICQRGTSLTIQCQVDSQVTMMFWYRQQPGQSLTLIATANQGSEATYESGFVIDKFPISRPNLTFSTLTVSNMSPEDSSIYLCSVRWSTSYGHIFGSGTRLTVV.